These T cell receptor beta chains were read from a single sample in a study of shared clonotypes between healthy human individuals. Only in-frame clones appear in the TCRdb table, and some are missing; sequencing was by immunoSEQ multiplex PCR. The table records 650,000 to 750,000 clones, about three quarters of them present only once. Sample: memory CD4+ T cells sorted from blood. These receptors were collected from a woman aged 30 to 39 in good health. CDR3s include the opening cysteine and the closing phenylalanine or tryptophan. A D gene is named only where the DNA matches it firmly. Only some rows state a clone size, as once, few, many or a class for expanded clones.

V gene	D gene	clone size	J gene	CDR3 protein	CDR3 DNA
TRBV7-9	-	-	TRBJ2-7	CASSLGRTVSYEQYF	TGTGCCAGCAGCTTAGGCCGGACAGTCTCCTACGAGCAGTACTTC
TRBV5-1	-	-	TRBJ2-1	CASSLSTNEGEQFF	TGCGCCAGCAGCTTGTCTACAAACGAGGGTGAGCAGTTCTTC
TRBV27	-	few	TRBJ2-3	CASSPRTESDTQYF	TGTGCCAGCAGTCCTCGGACCGAATCGGATACGCAGTATTTT
TRBV30	-	-	TRBJ2-7	CAQTGSPYEQYF	TGTGCCCAAACCGGGAGTCCCTACGAGCAGTACTTC
TRBV4-2	-	-	TRBJ1-4	CASSLATNEKLFF	TGTGCCAGCAGCCTCGCAACTAATGAAAAACTGTTTTTT
TRBV18	-	-	TRBJ2-3	CASSARTDTQYF	TGTGCCAGCTCAGCGCGCACAGATACGCAGTATTTT
TRBV19	-	-	TRBJ1-3	CASSNYNSGNTIYF	TGTGCCAGTAGTAATTACAACTCTGGAAACACCATATATTTT
TRBV11-2	-	-	TRBJ2-3	CASSLVGTSTDTQYF	TGTGCCAGCAGCTTAGTGGGGACTAGCACAGATACGCAGTATTTT
TRBV15	TRBD2	-	TRBJ2-3	CATSRPGSLAGVFSTDTQYF	TGTGCCACCAGCAGGCCCGGGAGTCTAGCGGGAGTCTTCAGCACAGATACGCAGTATTTT
TRBV5-1	TRBD1	few	TRBJ2-7	CASSLGAGGSYEQYF	TGCGCCAGCAGCTTGGGTGCAGGGGGTTCCTACGAGCAGTACTTC
TRBV7-9	TRBD1	-	TRBJ2-5	CAKTGTDETQYF	TGTGCCAAGACAGGGACAGATGAGACCCAGTACTTC
TRBV27	TRBD1	-	TRBJ2-7	CATSGTGDYEQYF	TGTGCCACCTCCGGGACAGGGGACTACGAGCAGTACTTC
TRBV2	TRBD2	-	TRBJ2-5	CASSTQRELETQYF	TGTGCCAGCAGTACCCAGCGGGAGCTGGAGACCCAGTACTTC
TRBV4-1	-	once	TRBJ2-7	CASSQAQGISYEQYF	TGCGCCAGCAGCCAAGCCCAGGGAATCTCCTACGAGCAGTACTTC
TRBV7-9	-	few	TRBJ2-5	CASSLRGGETQYF	TGTGCCAGCAGCTTAAGAGGTGGAGAGACCCAGTACTTC
TRBV11-2	TRBD1	few	TRBJ2-7	CASSRPGQAPYEQYF	TGTGCCAGCAGCCGTCCGGGACAGGCCCCCTACGAGCAGTACTTC
TRBV5-1	-	-	TRBJ1-1	CASSRRGQTLFNTEAFF	TGCGCCAGCAGCCGAAGAGGACAGACCTTGTTTAACACTGAAGCTTTCTTT
TRBV4-1	-	-	TRBJ1-5	CASSQTGSNQPQHF	TGCGCCAGCAGCCAAACAGGTAGCAATCAGCCCCAGCATTTT
TRBV6-6	-	-	TRBJ2-1	CASSSSFWPATNEQFF	TGTGCCAGCAGTTCGTCCTTTTGGCCAGCGACTAATGAGCAGTTCTTC
TRBV21-1	-	-	TRBJ1-2	CASSQRRLGYTF	TGTGCCAGCAGCCAAAGGAGACTTGGCTACACCTTC
TRBV5-4	TRBD2	-	TRBJ2-3	CASSRRELADTQYF	TGTGCCAGCAGTCGGCGGGAGTTGGCAGATACGCAGTATTTT
TRBV6-4	-	few	TRBJ1-2	CASSDLRGDGYTF	TGTGCCAGCAGTGATTTGAGGGGAGATGGCTACACCTTC
TRBV19	TRBD2	-	TRBJ2-2	CASSIGWSSGNTGELFF	TGTGCCAGTAGTATAGGGTGGTCTAGCGGAAACACCGGGGAGCTGTTTTTT
TRBV10-3	TRBD1	-	TRBJ1-1	CAISARQGGTEAFF	TGTGCCATCAGTGCCCGGCAGGGGGGCACTGAAGCTTTCTTT
TRBV9	-	-	TRBJ1-3	CASSPQDSYSGNTIYF	TGTGCCAGCAGCCCACAGGACAGCTACTCTGGAAACACCATATATTTT
TRBV7-9	-	-	TRBJ2-2	CASSLGLAGAGELFF	TGTGCCAGCAGCTTGGGTCTAGCAGGGGCCGGGGAGCTGTTTTTT
TRBV19	-	-	TRBJ1-1	CASSMSRSAEAFF	TGTGCCAGTAGTATGTCCAGGTCCGCTGAAGCTTTCTTT
TRBV11-2	-	-	TRBJ2-7	CASSLSRTVAYEQYF	TGTGCCAGCAGCTTATCACGGACAGTTGCCTACGAGCAGTACTTC
TRBV6-1	-	-	TRBJ2-7	CASSLGQSDSYEQYF	TGTGCCAGCAGCCTCGGTCAGTCAGACTCCTACGAGCAGTACTTC
TRBV2	TRBD2	-	TRBJ2-1	CASGVAGVSYNEQFF	TGTGCCAGCGGTGTAGCGGGAGTCTCCTACAATGAGCAGTTCTTC
TRBV10-2	-	-	TRBJ2-7	CASSKGMDKGYEQYF	TGCGCCAGCAGTAAGGGAATGGACAAGGGCTACGAGCAGTACTTC
TRBV11-2	-	-	TRBJ1-2	CASSLDLYWGDSYTF	TGTGCCAGCAGCTTAGATCTCTACTGGGGAGATAGCTACACCTTC
TRBV28	-	few	TRBJ2-7	CASTEEGYEQYF	TGTGCCAGCACCGAAGAGGGGTACGAGCAGTACTTC